This T cell receptor beta chain was recovered during a study of blood T cell repertoires in COVID-19. J was trimmed by 5 bases and V by 4 bases; bases with no gene match: 10. Germline assignment: CDR1 LNHDA and CDR2 SQIVND (reference sequence). This CDR3 comprises 16 residues. The protocol was immunoSEQ multiplex PCR, while the TCRdb copy is restricted to in-frame clones and leaves out a portion. The sample has about 280,000 clones; around 90% are singletons. The sequenced material came from peripheral blood. This TCR was recovered from a woman between 50 and 59 years old who had recovered from COVID-19. V and J are TRBV19 and TRBJ2-2; TRBD1 aligns across 7 bases. CDR3 protein: CASSNTGQTFTGELFF. The CDR3 DNA reads as TGTGCCAGTAGTAATACGGGACAGACATTTACCGGGGAGCTGTTTTTT.